The 9 T cell receptor beta chains given below trace back to one sample, sequenced in a study of glioma-infiltrating T cells after dendritic cell vaccination. The data were produced by immunoSEQ multiplex PCR, yet TCRdb's version contains in-frame clones alone and is incomplete. The repertoire holds 100,000 or so clones, with approximately 84% as singletons. This specimen was blood, taken before dendritic cell vaccination. These receptors originate from a human donor with glioblastoma.

The chain employs TRBV28 and TRBJ2-1, with D possibly matching TRBD1 (6 bases). CDR3 length: 14 residues. CDR1 is MDHEN and CDR2 is SYDVKM in the germline V gene. V was shortened by 7 bases and J by 9 bases, with 19 bases between the two germline ends. The CDR3 bases are TGTGCCAGCACTGAGGACAGCCCACACGGTGAGCAGTTCTTC. Its protein product is CASTEDSPHGEQFF.

V is TRBV6-5 and J is TRBJ2-3; 7 nucleotides line up with TRBD2. V shed 7 bases, J shed 4 bases, and the junction held 5 bases outside the gene matches. This CDR3 is 13 amino acids long. Germline CDR1 reads MNHEY; CDR2 reads SVGAGI. CDR3 loop: CASTGGSSDTQYF. The CDR3 nucleotides are TGTGCCAGCACGGGGGGTTCCTCAGATACGCAGTATTTT.

V usage is TRBV7-9 and J usage is TRBJ1-1; TRBD1 matches at 11 bases. Germline assignment: CDR1 SEHNR and CDR2 FQNEAQ (reference sequence). Trimming removed 6 bases from V and 0 bases from J; junction bases left unmatched: 0. CDR3 length equals 14 residues. Here the CDR3 reads CASRDRGLNTEAFF. The CDR3 DNA is TGTGCCAGCAGGGACAGGGGGCTGAACACTGAAGCTTTCTTT. Full variable domain (outside the CDR3, taken from reference TRBV7-9 and TRBJ1-1): DTGVSQNPRHKITKRGQNVTFRCDPISEHNRLYWYRQTLGQGPEFLTYFQNEAQLEKSRLLSDRFSAERPKGSFSTLEIQRTEQGDSAMYLCASRDRGLNTEAFFGQGTRLTVV.

J is TRBJ2-7 and V is TRBV7-2, with D tentatively TRBD1 (6 bases). In germline, CDR1 is SGHTA, CDR2 FQGNSA. Deletions cut 3 bases from V and 2 bases from J, with 8 bases between. The CDR3 consists of 13 residues. CDR3 protein: CASSFDRTYEQYF. Here the CDR3 DNA reads TGTGCCAGCAGCTTCGACAGGACCTACGAGCAGTACTTC.

The chain has TRBV7-3 and TRBJ2-2, with a tentative D call TRBD2 (6 bases). The CDR3 runs to 14 residues. Germline V CDR1 and CDR2: SGHTA, FQGTGA. The V end lost 4 bases, the J end lost 2 bases, and 8 bases lay between the germline ends. The CDR3 region is CASSSGLNTGELFF. DNA of the CDR3: TGTGCCAGCAGCTCGGGACTTAACACCGGGGAGCTGTTTTTT.

The chain combines TRBV28 with TRBJ1-4; unclear D gene. Trimming shortened V by 10 bases and J by 0 bases, and 12 bases separated the two germline ends. From germline, CDR1 is MDHEN and CDR2 SYDVKM. This CDR3 is built from 14 residues. DNA of the CDR3: TGTGCCACCGGAAAGACTTCAACTAATGAAAAACTGTTTTTT. Translated, it gives CATGKTSTNEKLFF.

V usage is TRBV19 and J usage is TRBJ2-3; the D gene is possibly TRBD2 (6 bases). The CDR3 sequence is 15 residues long. From germline, CDR1 is LNHDA and CDR2 SQIVND (reference sequence). V was clipped by 5 bases and J by 3 bases, with 15 bases between them. In nucleotides, the CDR3 is TGTGCCAGTAGTCGGAGGGTAGGGATAACAGATACGCAGTATTTT. Translated: CASSRRVGITDTQYF.

The rearrangement joins TRBV7-3 to TRBJ2-1; 13 positions match TRBD2. Germline-derived CDR1 and CDR2 are SGHTA and FQGTGA. The V gene end was trimmed by 2 bases and the J gene end by 4 bases; junction bases not matched to a gene: 14. This CDR3 is built from 20 residues. In DNA, the CDR3 is TGTGCCAGCAGCTTAGTTCGGACTAGCGGGGGAATAGGCCCATACAATGAGCAGTTCTTC. It translates to CASSLVRTSGGIGPYNEQFF.

The chain recombines TRBV6-5 with TRBJ1-1; 7 bases align to TRBD1. V lost 5 bases, J lost 1 base, and 4 bases stayed unmatched. This CDR3 is built from 14 residues. Germline V CDR1 and CDR2: MNHEY, SVGAGI. The DNA of the CDR3 is TGTGCCAGCAGTGCCGGGACAGCGAACACTGAAGCTTTCTTT. Translation gives CASSAGTANTEAFF.